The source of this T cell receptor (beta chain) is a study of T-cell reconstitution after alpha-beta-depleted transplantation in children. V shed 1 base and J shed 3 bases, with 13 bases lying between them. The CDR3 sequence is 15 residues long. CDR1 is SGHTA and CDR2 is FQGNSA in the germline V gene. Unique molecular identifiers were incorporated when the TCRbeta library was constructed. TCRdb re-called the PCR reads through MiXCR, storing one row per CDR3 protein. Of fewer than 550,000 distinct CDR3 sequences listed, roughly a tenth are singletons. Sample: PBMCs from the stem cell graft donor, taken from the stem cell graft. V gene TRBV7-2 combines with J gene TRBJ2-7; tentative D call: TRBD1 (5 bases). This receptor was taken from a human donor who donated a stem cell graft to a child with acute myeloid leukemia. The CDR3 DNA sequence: TGTGCCAGCAGCTTAGGGGGCCGACTGTTCTACGAGCAGTACTTC. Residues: CASSLGGRLFYEQYF.